These 21 T cell receptor beta chains were sequenced from one sample in a study of CD8+CD57+ T cells in acquired aplastic anemia. Selection for sequencing was limited to patients who had shown CD8+CD57+ cell expansion by flow cytometry. For CDR3 and TCR beta VDJ profiling, genomic DNA was the template used. TCRdb re-called the reads with MiXCR, one entry per CDR3 protein. Of 180,000 or so distinct CDR3 sequences in the sample, about 60% were seen once. The specimen sequenced was sorted CD4+, CD8+, or CD8+CD57+ T cells (not recorded which) from PBMCs. These TCRs come from a human donor with aplastic anemia.

This sequence joins TRBV19 and TRBJ2-1; 12 bases align to TRBD2. This CDR3 spans 15 amino acids. Germline V lookup: CDR1 LNHDA, CDR2 SQIVND (reference sequence). V shed 2 bases, J shed 8 bases, and the junction held 4 bases outside the gene matches. In DNA form, the CDR3 reads TGTGCCAGTAGTATAATGACTAGCGGGAGTTATGAGCAGTTCTTC. Its protein is CASSIMTSGSYEQFF.

This chain joins TRBV9 and TRBJ1-2, with D tentatively TRBD1 (5 bases). Germline CDR1 is SGDLS and CDR2 is YYNGEE. The V and J ends lost 4 bases and 5 bases respectively, with 12 bases between them. The CDR3 has 13 amino acids. CDR3 loop: CASSKQEMYGYTF. The CDR3 DNA is TGTGCCAGCAGCAAACAGGAAATGTATGGCTACACCTTC. The full variable domain, in which reference TRBV9 and TRBJ1-2 provide the parts outside the CDR3, is DSGVTQTPKHLITATGQRVTLRCSPRSGDLSVYWYQQSLDQGLQFLIQYYNGEERAKGNILERFSAQQFPDLHSELNLSSLELGDSALYFCASSKQEMYGYTFGSGTRLTVV.

This chain joins TRBV29-1 and TRBJ2-3, with D perhaps matching TRBD2 (5 bases). There are 16 residues in the CDR3. Trimming took off 4 bases at V and 3 bases at J, with 20 bases between the two ends. Per germline, CDR1 SQVTM and CDR2 ANQGSEA. The CDR3 region is CSVGQSVFGGTDTQYF. The CDR3 nucleotides read TGCAGCGTTGGCCAAAGTGTTTTTGGAGGAACAGATACGCAGTATTTT.

The rearrangement links TRBV20-1 to TRBJ2-7; D may correspond to TRBD1 or TRBD2 (6 bases each). Trimming pared 0 bases from V and 3 bases from J, leaving 18 bases between. The CDR3 runs 16 residues. Germline-derived CDR1 and CDR2 are DFQATT and SNEGSKA (reference sequence). The CDR3: CSARDRARGPGYEQYF. The CDR3, as DNA: TGCAGTGCTAGAGATCGGGCCCGGGGGCCCGGCTACGAGCAGTACTTC.

There are many counts of this clonotype. This chain joins TRBV5-1 and TRBJ1-2; tentative D call: TRBD1 (5 bases). V lost 3 bases to trimming and J lost 5 bases, with 11 bases between them. CDR1 and CDR2 (germline): SGHRS, YFSETQ. The CDR3 consists of 13 residues. The CDR3 sequence: CASSWGSSYGYTF. DNA for the CDR3: TGCGCCAGCAGCTGGGGCTCTTCGTATGGCTACACCTTC.

The chain carries TRBV12-3 or TRBV12-4 and TRBJ1-5; D may be TRBD1 (5 bases). The CDR3 has 17 residues. Deletions cut 4 bases from V and 4 bases from J, with 20 bases between. Here the CDR3 DNA reads TGTGCCAGCAGTTCCCGGGGGGGGTCGAGTTCGAATCAGCCCCAGCATTTT. Protein sequence: CASSSRGGSSSNQPQHF.

This clonotype was picked up many times. Mismatch with germline at one junction end may stem from a read error. V and J are TRBV12-3 or TRBV12-4 and TRBJ1-2; maybe TRBD1 (5 bases). CDR3 length: 13 amino acids. The CDR3 protein is CASSLGGADGYTF. CDR3 sequence (DNA): TGCGCCAGCAGCTTGGGCGGGGCGGATGGCTACACCTTC.

The chain combines TRBV2 with TRBJ2-1; TRBD1 matches 7 bases. This CDR3 is built from 15 residues. From germline, CDR1 is SNHLY and CDR2 FYNNEI. V shed 4 bases and J 2 bases; nucleotides not matched to a gene: 5. CDR3 nucleotide sequence: TGTGCCAGCAGTGGCGGTCAGGGGGCCTACAATGAGCAGTTCTTC. The encoded protein is CASSGGQGAYNEQFF.

The chain is built from TRBV20-1 and TRBJ2-1; 10 bases align to TRBD2. V shed 6 bases, J shed 10 bases, and the junction held 3 bases outside the gene matches. This CDR3 region has 11 residues. From germline, CDR1 is DFQATT and CDR2 SNEGSKA (reference sequence). CDR3 sequence reads: CSAGLAIEQFF. The CDR3 DNA is TGCAGTGCGGGACTAGCGATAGAGCAGTTCTTC.

V is TRBV20-1 and J is TRBJ2-7, with a tentative D call TRBD2 (6 bases). This CDR3 has 17 amino acids. Germline lookup yields CDR1 DFQATT and CDR2 SNEGSKA (reference sequence). Deletions cut 3 bases from V and 1 base from J, with 22 bases between. CDR3 region: CSARRTREFGDSYEQYF. The CDR3 DNA reads TGCAGTGCTAGGAGGACCCGGGAGTTCGGGGATTCCTACGAGCAGTACTTC.

V and J are TRBV7-9 and TRBJ2-7, with D uncertain. The CDR3 contains 16 residues. The V and J ends lost 1 base and 0 bases respectively, with 13 bases between them. Germline CDR1 is SEHNR and CDR2 is FQNEAQ (reference sequence). The CDR3 loop reads CASSLVSGQPSYEQYF. DNA for the CDR3: TGTGCCAGCAGCTTAGTGTCGGGCCAACCCTCCTACGAGCAGTACTTC.

This clonotype was counted many times. The chain couples TRBV6-1 to TRBJ2-3, with TRBD2 as a possible D gene (5 bases). The germline V gene encodes CDR1 MNHNS and CDR2 SASEGT. The CDR3 loop spans 14 amino acids. V dropped 3 bases and J dropped 4 bases, with 11 bases sitting between them. The DNA of the CDR3 is TGTGCCAGCAGTGATATTAGCGAGGCAGATACGCAGTATTTT. This gives the protein CASSDISEADTQYF.

This clonotype was seen more than once but under ten times. This chain connects TRBV7-3 to TRBJ2-7, with TRBD1 identical over 7 bases. CDR1 and CDR2 (germline): SGHTA, FQGTGA. There are 15 residues in the CDR3. With V trimmed by 6 bases and J by 3 bases, 11 bases remained unmatched. The CDR3 loop reads CASRSNRDSLYEQYF. Here the CDR3 DNA reads TGTGCCAGCAGGTCAAACCGGGACAGTCTCTACGAGCAGTACTTC.

In its sample, this clonotype was seen a few times. Here the CDR3 reads CSAPQGNSPLHF. CDR3 bases: TGCAGTGCTCCTCAAGGGAATTCACCCCTCCACTTT. V and J are TRBV20-1 and TRBJ1-6, with D unclear. V lost 5 bases and J 7 bases, leaving 9 bases between the germline ends. This CDR3 comprises 12 residues. Germline lookup yields CDR1 DFQATT and CDR2 SNEGSKA (reference sequence).

The CDR3 nucleotides are TGCAGTGCTAGAGGGACTAGCGGGGGAGATACGCAGTATTTT. Protein: CSARGTSGGDTQYF. The chain joins TRBV20-1 to TRBJ2-3, with TRBD2 identical over 13 bases. The J segment lost 5 bases and the V segment lost 1 base, leaving 0 bases of the junction unmatched. Looked up from germline, CDR1 is DFQATT and CDR2 is SNEGSKA (reference sequence). The CDR3 consists of 14 residues.

The chain carries TRBV10-3 and TRBJ2-3, with 11 bases identical to TRBD2. The CDR3 consists of 13 residues. V shed 6 bases, J shed 4 bases, and the junction held 0 bases outside the gene matches. The germline gives CDR1 ENHRY, CDR2 SYGVKD. The CDR3 bases are TGTGCCATCAGACTAGCGGGAGCAGATACGCAGTATTTT. Its protein is CAIRLAGADTQYF.

The sample holds a few counts of this clonotype. V and J are TRBV12-3 or TRBV12-4 and TRBJ1-1; the D gene is possibly TRBD1 (5 bases). The germline V and J ends were trimmed by 7 bases and 6 bases, with 12 bases remaining between them. This CDR3 spans 12 amino acids. CDR3 DNA sequence: TGTGCCAGCAACTTGGGGGGGTCTGAAGCTTTCTTT. Protein: CASNLGGSEAFF.

The rearrangement joins TRBV5-4 to TRBJ2-3, with TRBD1 matching 7 bases. V was pared by 1 base and J by 2 bases, with 4 bases of the junction left unmatched. Per the germline V gene, CDR1 is SGHNT and CDR2 is YYREEE (reference sequence). CDR3 length: 15 residues. Here the CDR3 reads CASSLRGQDTDTQYF. The DNA for the CDR3 is TGTGCCAGCAGCTTGAGAGGACAGGACACAGATACGCAGTATTTT.

J is TRBJ1-2 and V is TRBV20-1, with TRBD1 as a possible D gene (5 bases). This CDR3 spans 16 amino acids. Trimming pared 3 bases from V and 3 bases from J, leaving 20 bases between. CDR1 is DFQATT, CDR2 SNEGSKA, per germline (reference sequence). For the CDR3, the DNA is TGCAGTGCTAGGAATGTGAGACAGTCGGGAGACTATGGCTACACCTTC. The encoded protein is CSARNVRQSGDYGYTF.

This chain uses TRBV7-9 with TRBJ1-6; perhaps TRBD1 as D (5 bases). Per the germline V gene, CDR1 is SEHNR and CDR2 is FQNEAQ (reference sequence). The CDR3 totals 15 residues. V was shortened by 2 bases and J by 6 bases, with 11 bases between the two germline ends. This CDR3 reads CASSLLGGANSPLHF. In DNA form, the CDR3 reads TGTGCCAGCAGCTTACTGGGGGGAGCTAATTCACCCCTCCACTTT.

This clonotype has more than one count but fewer than ten. This chain links TRBV2 with TRBJ1-6; 8 bases align to TRBD1. Unmatched junction bases numbered 7, after V lost 6 bases and J lost 9 bases. The CDR3 consists of 14 residues. In germline, CDR1 is SNHLY, CDR2 FYNNEI. The CDR3 sequence: CASRTDRDSSPLHF. Written as DNA, the CDR3 is TGTGCCAGCAGGACGGACAGGGATAGTTCACCCCTCCACTTT.